Each of the 17 T cell receptor beta chains below was sequenced from the same sample in a study of cytomegalovirus exposure and HLA in healthy donors. The PCR made use of 60 Vbeta and 13 Jbeta primers. TCRdb's copy holds only in-frame clones and misses some; the assay was immunoSEQ multiplex PCR. The sample lists roughly 200,000 clones; approximately 81% were seen once. The sequenced material came from PBMCs. These receptors all come from a man between 25 and 39 years old in good health and CMV-seronegative.

The chain combines TRBV28 with TRBJ1-2; 8 nucleotides match TRBD1. V shed 7 bases, J shed 10 bases, and the junction held 11 bases outside the gene matches. From germline, CDR1 is MDHEN and CDR2 SYDVKM. The CDR3 loop spans 13 amino acids. This CDR3 is CASNRGQVFDYTF. The CDR3 DNA sequence: TGTGCCAGCAACCGGGGACAGGTTTTTGACTACACCTTC.

The chain uses TRBV27 and TRBJ2-7, with 8 nucleotides matching TRBD1. The CDR3 has 15 residues. With 4 bases clipped from V and 2 bases from J, the junction kept 7 bases outside the gene matches. CDR1 is MNHEY, CDR2 SMNVEV, per germline (reference sequence). CDR3 in amino acids: CASSYGNRGTYEQYF. The CDR3 DNA is TGTGCCAGCAGTTACGGGAACAGGGGGACCTACGAGCAGTACTTC.

This chain joins TRBV5-6 and TRBJ1-2; D may be TRBD1 (5 bases). CDR1 is SGHDT and CDR2 is YYEEEE in the germline V gene. The CDR3 runs to 13 residues. Trimming shortened V by 4 bases and J by 8 bases, and 15 bases separated the two germline ends. CDR3 in amino acids: CASSTWDSSGYTF. CDR3 sequence (DNA): TGTGCCAGCAGCACCTGGGACTCAAGCGGCTACACCTTC.

The chain couples TRBV27 to TRBJ2-5, with D perhaps TRBD1 (6 bases). The DNA end is a closer match to TRBJ2-7, so the J assignment may be wrong. Germline V gene lookup returns CDR1 MNHEY and CDR2 SMNVEV (reference sequence). The CDR3 runs to 13 residues. In DNA, the CDR3 is TGTGCCAGCAGTTTGAGGCAGGGGAACGAGCAGTACTTC. It translates to CASSLRQGNEQYF.

This chain connects TRBV2 to TRBJ1-2; 9 positions agree with TRBD1. CDR3 length equals 15 residues. Looked up from germline, CDR1 is SNHLY and CDR2 is FYNNEI. Unmatched junction bases numbered 11, after V lost 7 bases and J lost 5 bases. The CDR3 DNA reads TGTGCCAGCACCACACCCGGGACAGGGCAGTATGGCTACACCTTC. Translating gives CASTTPGTGQYGYTF.

Of note for this clone: The conserved phenylalanine or tryptophan normally closing the CDR3 is absent here, so this likely arose from a read error. The chain employs TRBV18 and TRBJ1-1, with D unclear. Germline CDR1 KGHSH, CDR2 LQKENI. V was pared by 3 bases and J by 5 bases, with 7 bases between. This CDR3 is built from 12 residues. This CDR3 is CASSPVGTEAFL. As DNA, the CDR3 is TGTGCCAGCTCACCTGTGGGGACTGAAGCTTTCCTT.

In DNA form, the CDR3 reads TGCGCCAGCAGCACAGGGCTGGGCGAGCAGTACTTC. Encoded protein: CASSTGLGEQYF. The V and J genes are TRBV5-1 and TRBJ2-7; D is possibly TRBD1 (6 bases). Germline-derived CDR1 and CDR2 are SGHRS and YFSETQ. The CDR3 runs 12 residues. Trimming shortened V by 4 bases and J by 6 bases, and 11 bases separated the two germline ends. Supplemented by reference TRBV5-1 and TRBJ2-7, the full variable domain reads KAGVTQTPRYLIKTRGQQVTLSCSPISGHRSVSWYQQTPGQGLQFLFEYFSETQRNKGNFPGRFSGRQFSNSRSEMNVSTLELGDSALYLCASSTGLGEQYFGPGTRLTVT.

The CDR3 sequence: CATSYRGAYNEKLFF. Written as DNA, the CDR3 is TGTGCCACCAGTTACAGGGGGGCTTATAATGAAAAACTGTTTTTT. J is TRBJ1-4 and V is TRBV15, with 8 nucleotides matching TRBD1. Germline V gene lookup returns CDR1 LNHNV and CDR2 YYDKDF (reference sequence). V was clipped by 6 bases and J by 4 bases; unmatched bases: 7. This CDR3 is built from 15 residues.

This rearrangement joins TRBV19 to TRBJ2-3, with D perhaps TRBD1 (6 bases). The germline V and J ends were trimmed by 7 bases and 2 bases, with 16 bases remaining between them. CDR3 size: 15 residues. Germline CDR1 and CDR2: LNHDA and SQIVND (reference sequence). For the CDR3, the DNA is TGTGCCAGTACAACCGGGACAACCGACACAGATACGCAGTATTTT. As protein: CASTTGTTDTDTQYF.

The chain links TRBV27 to TRBJ2-3; 10 positions match TRBD2. Per germline, CDR1 MNHEY and CDR2 SMNVEV (reference sequence). The CDR3 loop spans 16 amino acids. Trimming cost V 10 bases and J 1 base; bases outside gene matches: 11. In DNA form, the CDR3 reads TGTGCCACGCAGCGGGGGGGCCCACCCCGCACAGATACGCAGTATTTT. Amino acids: CATQRGGPPRTDTQYF.

The chain carries TRBV5-1 and TRBJ1-2, with D unclear. Germline V gives CDR1 SGHRS, CDR2 YFSETQ. Trimming cost V 1 base and J 8 bases, with 15 bases left between them. The CDR3 has 14 amino acids. In nucleotides, the CDR3 is TGCGCCAGCAGCTTGAGCGCATCCAAAGGAGGCTACACCTTC. The encoded protein is CASSLSASKGGYTF. Combining the CDR3 with reference TRBV5-1 and TRBJ1-2 gives the whole variable domain KAGVTQTPRYLIKTRGQQVTLSCSPISGHRSVSWYQQTPGQGLQFLFEYFSETQRNKGNFPGRFSGRQFSNSRSEMNVSTLELGDSALYLCASSLSASKGGYTFGSGTRLTVV.

This chain joins TRBV7-3 and TRBJ2-3, with a tentative D call TRBD2 (6 bases). Germline CDR1 SGHTA, CDR2 FQGTGA. The ends were cut back, 5 bases at V and 6 bases at J, with 9 bases in the middle. CDR3 length equals 12 residues. The CDR3 sequence: CASSVAGDTQYF. The CDR3 DNA reads as TGTGCCAGCAGCGTCGCGGGGGATACGCAGTATTTT.

The genes are TRBV28 and TRBJ2-1; TRBD2 matches 9 bases. The V gene end was trimmed by 4 bases and the J gene end by 9 bases; junction bases not matched to a gene: 13. The CDR3 is 16 amino acids. CDR1 is MDHEN and CDR2 is SYDVKM in the germline V gene. CDR3: CASSSPQRGAPREQFF. DNA of the CDR3: TGTGCCAGCAGTTCGCCGCAGCGGGGGGCCCCTCGTGAGCAGTTCTTC.

This clone was picked up a small number of times. This chain uses TRBV19 with TRBJ1-2, with 7 bases lining up with TRBD1. In germline, CDR1 is LNHDA, CDR2 SQIVND (reference sequence). The CDR3 runs 12 residues. V lost 4 bases to trimming and J lost 8 bases; unmatched junction nucleotides: 4. CDR3 amino acids: CASSKDRMGYTF. In nucleotides, the CDR3 is TGTGCCAGTAGTAAGGACAGGATGGGCTACACCTTC.

The chain employs TRBV14 and TRBJ1-2; D uncertain. The CDR3 is made up of 12 amino acids. The V end lost 4 bases, the J end lost 5 bases, and 8 bases lay between the germline ends. Germline assignment: CDR1 SGHDN and CDR2 FVKESK. CDR3 nucleotide sequence: TGTGCCAGCAGCCGCACTGTTTATGGCTACACCTTC. Translating gives CASSRTVYGYTF.

This clone is a singleton in its sample. This sequence joins TRBV19 and TRBJ2-3, with TRBD2 identical over 10 bases. In germline, CDR1 is LNHDA, CDR2 SQIVND (reference sequence). CDR3 length: 18 residues. J was trimmed by 6 bases and V by 4 bases; bases with no gene match: 16. The CDR3 DNA sequence: TGTGCCAGTAGTAAGGCGGCTATAGCGGGGGGAGTATCCGATACGCAGTATTTT. This sequence encodes CASSKAAIAGGVSDTQYF.

This chain links TRBV5-1 with TRBJ2-1; 11 positions agree with TRBD2. V was clipped by 4 bases and J by 4 bases; unmatched bases: 4. This CDR3 comprises 15 residues. CDR1 SGHRS and CDR2 YFSETQ come from the germline V gene. The CDR3 DNA follows: TGCGCCAGCAGCGTTACTAGCGGGGGTTACAATGAGCAGTTCTTC. The encoded protein is CASSVTSGGYNEQFF.